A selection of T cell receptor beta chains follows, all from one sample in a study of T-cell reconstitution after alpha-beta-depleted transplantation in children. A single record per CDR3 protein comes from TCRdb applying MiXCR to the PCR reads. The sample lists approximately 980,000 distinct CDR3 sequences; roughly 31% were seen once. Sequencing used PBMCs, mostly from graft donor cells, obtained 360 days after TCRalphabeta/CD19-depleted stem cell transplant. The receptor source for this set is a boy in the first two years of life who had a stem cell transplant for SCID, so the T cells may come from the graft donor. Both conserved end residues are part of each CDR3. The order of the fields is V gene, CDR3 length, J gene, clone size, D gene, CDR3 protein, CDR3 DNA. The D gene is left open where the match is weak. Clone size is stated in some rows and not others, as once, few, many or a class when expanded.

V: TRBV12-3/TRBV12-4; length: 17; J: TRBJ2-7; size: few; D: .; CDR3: CASSLTKRGLSPYEQYF; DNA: TGTGCCAGCAGTTTGACAAAGAGGGGGTTAAGCCCCTACGAGCAGTACTTC
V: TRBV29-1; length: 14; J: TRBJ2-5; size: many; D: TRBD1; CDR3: CSAWKAGGQETQYF; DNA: TGCAGCGCTTGGAAAGCAGGGGGACAAGAGACCCAGTACTTC
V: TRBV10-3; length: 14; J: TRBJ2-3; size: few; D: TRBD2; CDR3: CAIRSGGGMDTQYF; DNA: TGTGCCATCAGGTCGGGGGGAGGGATGGATACGCAGTATTTT
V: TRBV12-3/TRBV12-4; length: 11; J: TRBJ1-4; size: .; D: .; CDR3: CASSLGKVLFF; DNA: TGTGCCAGCAGTTTGGGAAAAGTGCTGTTTTTT
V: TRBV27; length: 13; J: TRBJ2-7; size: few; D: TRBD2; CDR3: CASTGREGYEQYF; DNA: TGTGCCAGCACAGGCAGGGAGGGATACGAGCAGTACTTC
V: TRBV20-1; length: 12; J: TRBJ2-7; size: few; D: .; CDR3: CSARDWGFQQYF; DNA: TGCAGTGCTAGAGATTGGGGGTTCCAGCAGTACTTC
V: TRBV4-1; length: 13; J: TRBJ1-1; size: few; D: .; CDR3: CASSSLGGAEAFF; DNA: TGCGCCAGCAGCTCCCTGGGGGGGGCTGAAGCTTTCTTT
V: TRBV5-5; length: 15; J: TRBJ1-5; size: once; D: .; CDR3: CASSLVMNLNQPQHF; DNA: TGTGCCAGCAGCTTGGTGATGAACCTTAATCAGCCCCAGCATTTT
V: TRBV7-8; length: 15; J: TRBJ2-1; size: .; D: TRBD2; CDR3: CASSLARGAANEQFF; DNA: TGTGCCAGCAGCTTAGCGCGGGGGGCAGCGAATGAGCAGTTCTTC
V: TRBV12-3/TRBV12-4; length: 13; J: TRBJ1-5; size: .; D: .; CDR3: CASSFGDPWAQHF; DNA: TGTGCCAGCAGTTTTGGTGACCCGTGGGCCCAGCATTTT